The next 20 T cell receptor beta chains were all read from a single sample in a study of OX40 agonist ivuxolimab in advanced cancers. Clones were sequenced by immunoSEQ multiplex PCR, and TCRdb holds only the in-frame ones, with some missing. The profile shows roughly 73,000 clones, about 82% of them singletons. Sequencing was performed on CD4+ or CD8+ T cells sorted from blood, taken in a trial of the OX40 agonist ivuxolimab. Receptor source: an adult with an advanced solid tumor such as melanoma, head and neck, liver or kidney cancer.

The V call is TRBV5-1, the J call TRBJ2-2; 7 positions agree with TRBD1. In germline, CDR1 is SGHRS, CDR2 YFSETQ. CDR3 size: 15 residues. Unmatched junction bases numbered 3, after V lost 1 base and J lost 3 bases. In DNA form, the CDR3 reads TGCGCCAGCAGCTTGAGGCAGGGGGACACCGGGGAGCTGTTTTTT. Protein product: CASSLRQGDTGELFF.

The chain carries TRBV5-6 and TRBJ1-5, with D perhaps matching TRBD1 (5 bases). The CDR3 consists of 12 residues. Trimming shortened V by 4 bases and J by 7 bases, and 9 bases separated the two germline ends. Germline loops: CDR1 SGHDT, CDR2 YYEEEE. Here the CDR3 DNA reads TGTGCCAGCAGCCAAAGGGACCAGCCCCAGCATTTT. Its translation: CASSQRDQPQHF. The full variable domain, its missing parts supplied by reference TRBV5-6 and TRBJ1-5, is DAGVTQSPTHLIKTRGQQVTLRCSPKSGHDTVSWYQQALGQGPQFIFQYYEEEERQRGNFPDRFSGHQFPNYSSELNVNALLLGDSALYLCASSQRDQPQHFGDGTRLSIL.

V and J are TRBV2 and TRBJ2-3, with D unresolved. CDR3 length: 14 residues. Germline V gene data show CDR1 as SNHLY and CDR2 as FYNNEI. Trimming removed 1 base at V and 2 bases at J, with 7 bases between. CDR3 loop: CASSEGRSTDTQYF. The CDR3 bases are TGTGCCAGCAGTGAAGGCAGATCCACAGATACGCAGTATTTT.

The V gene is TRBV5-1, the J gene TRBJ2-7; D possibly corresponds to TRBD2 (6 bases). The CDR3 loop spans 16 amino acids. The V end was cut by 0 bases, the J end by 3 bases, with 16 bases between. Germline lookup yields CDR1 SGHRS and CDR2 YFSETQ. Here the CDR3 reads CASSLGNIGGYYEQYF. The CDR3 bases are TGCGCCAGCAGCTTGGGAAACATTGGGGGGTACTACGAGCAGTACTTC.

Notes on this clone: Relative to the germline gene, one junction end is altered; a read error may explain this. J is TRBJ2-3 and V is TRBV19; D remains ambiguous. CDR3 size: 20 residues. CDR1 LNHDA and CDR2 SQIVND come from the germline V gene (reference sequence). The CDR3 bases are TGTGCCAGTAGTGTAGAAGGGCCCATCCCCTTCGCGGAGAGCACAGATACGCAGTATTTT. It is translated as CASSVEGPIPFAESTDTQYF.

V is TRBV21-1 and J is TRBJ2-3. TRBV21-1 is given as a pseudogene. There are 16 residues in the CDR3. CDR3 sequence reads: CASSKIVGWDTDTQYF. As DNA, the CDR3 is TGTGCCAGCAGCAAAATTGTAGGTTGGGACACAGATACGCAGTATTTT.

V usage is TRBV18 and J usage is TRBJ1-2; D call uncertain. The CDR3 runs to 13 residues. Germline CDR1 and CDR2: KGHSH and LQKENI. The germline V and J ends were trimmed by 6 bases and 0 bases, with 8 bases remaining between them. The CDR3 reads CASSGLSNYGYTF. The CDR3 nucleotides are TGTGCCAGCTCCGGGCTTTCTAACTATGGCTACACCTTC.

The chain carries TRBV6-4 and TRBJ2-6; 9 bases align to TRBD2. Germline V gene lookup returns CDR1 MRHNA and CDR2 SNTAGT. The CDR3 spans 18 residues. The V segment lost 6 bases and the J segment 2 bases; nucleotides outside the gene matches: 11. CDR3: CASSPHLQRGAGANVLTF. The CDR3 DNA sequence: TGTGCCAGCAGCCCCCACCTCCAGCGGGGGGCTGGGGCCAACGTCCTGACTTTC.

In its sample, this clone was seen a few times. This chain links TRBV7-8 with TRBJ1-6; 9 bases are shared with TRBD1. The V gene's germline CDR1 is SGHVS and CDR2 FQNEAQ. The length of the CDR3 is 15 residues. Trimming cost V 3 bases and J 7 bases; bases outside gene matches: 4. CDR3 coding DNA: TGTGCCAGCAGCTTCGAGGGACAGGGCAATTCACCCCTCCACTTT. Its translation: CASSFEGQGNSPLHF.

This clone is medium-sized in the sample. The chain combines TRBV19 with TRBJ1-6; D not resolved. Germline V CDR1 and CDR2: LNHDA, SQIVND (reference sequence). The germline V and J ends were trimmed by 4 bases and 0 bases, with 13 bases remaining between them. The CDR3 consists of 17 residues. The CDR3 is CASSTNPYPSYNSPLHF. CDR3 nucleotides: TGTGCCAGTAGTACCAACCCTTATCCCTCCTATAATTCACCCCTCCACTTT. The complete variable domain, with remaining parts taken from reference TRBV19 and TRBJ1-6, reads DGGITQSPKYLFRKEGQNVTLSCEQNLNHDAMYWYRQDPGQGLRLIYYSQIVNDFQKGDIAEGYSVSREKKESFPLTVTSAQKNPTAFYLCASSTNPYPSYNSPLHFGNGTRLTVT.

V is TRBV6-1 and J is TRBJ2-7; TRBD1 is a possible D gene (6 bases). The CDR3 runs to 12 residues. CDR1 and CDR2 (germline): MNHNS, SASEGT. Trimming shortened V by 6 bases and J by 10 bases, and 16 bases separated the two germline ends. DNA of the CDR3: TGTGCCAGCAGAGACACAGGGCTCCTCCAGTACTTC. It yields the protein CASRDTGLLQYF.

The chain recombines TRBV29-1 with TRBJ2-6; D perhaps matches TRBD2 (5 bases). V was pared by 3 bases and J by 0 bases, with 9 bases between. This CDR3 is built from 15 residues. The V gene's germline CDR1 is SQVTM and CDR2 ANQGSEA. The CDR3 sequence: CSVERENSGANVLTF. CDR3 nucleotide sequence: TGCAGCGTTGAGAGGGAGAACTCTGGGGCCAACGTCCTGACTTTC. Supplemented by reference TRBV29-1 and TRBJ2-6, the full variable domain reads SAVISQKPSRDICQRGTSLTIQCQVDSQVTMMFWYRQQPGQSLTLIATANQGSEATYESGFVIDKFPISRPNLTFSTLTVSNMSPEDSSIYLCSVERENSGANVLTFGAGSRLTVL.

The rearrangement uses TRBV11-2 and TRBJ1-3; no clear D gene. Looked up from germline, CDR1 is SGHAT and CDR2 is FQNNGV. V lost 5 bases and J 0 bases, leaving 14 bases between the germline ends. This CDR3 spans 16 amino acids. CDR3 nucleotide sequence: TGTGCCAGCAGCCGCCTCGGCCGAGGCTCTGGAAACACCATATATTTT. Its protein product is CASSRLGRGSGNTIYF.

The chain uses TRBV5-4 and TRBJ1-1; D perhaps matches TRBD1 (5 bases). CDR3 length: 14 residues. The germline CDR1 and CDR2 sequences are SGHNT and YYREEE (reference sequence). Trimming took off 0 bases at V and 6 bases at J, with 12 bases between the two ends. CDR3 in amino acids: CASSLGAGSAEAFF. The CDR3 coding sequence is TGTGCCAGCAGCTTGGGGGCAGGGAGCGCTGAAGCTTTCTTT.

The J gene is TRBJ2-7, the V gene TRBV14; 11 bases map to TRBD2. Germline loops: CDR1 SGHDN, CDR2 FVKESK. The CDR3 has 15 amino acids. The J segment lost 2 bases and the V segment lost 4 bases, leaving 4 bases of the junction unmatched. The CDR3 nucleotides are TGTGCCAGCAGCCGCGGGACTAGCGGAACCTACGAGCAGTACTTC. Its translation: CASSRGTSGTYEQYF.

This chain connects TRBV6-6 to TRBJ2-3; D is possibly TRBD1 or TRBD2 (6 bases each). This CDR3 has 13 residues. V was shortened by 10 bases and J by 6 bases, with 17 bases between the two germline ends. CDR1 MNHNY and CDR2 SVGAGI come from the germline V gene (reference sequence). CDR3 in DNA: TGTGCCACCAGAGGGGGGAGTGGGGATACGCAGTATTTT. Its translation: CATRGGSGDTQYF.

CDR3 sequence reads: CASSPNGQALYNSPLHF. For the CDR3, the DNA is TGTGCCAGCTCACCGAACGGCCAGGCTCTTTATAATTCACCCCTCCACTTT. The genes are TRBV18 and TRBJ1-6, with D hard to call. Germline V gene lookup returns CDR1 KGHSH and CDR2 LQKENI. This CDR3 has 17 amino acids. The ends were cut back, 3 bases at V and 4 bases at J, with 16 bases in the middle.

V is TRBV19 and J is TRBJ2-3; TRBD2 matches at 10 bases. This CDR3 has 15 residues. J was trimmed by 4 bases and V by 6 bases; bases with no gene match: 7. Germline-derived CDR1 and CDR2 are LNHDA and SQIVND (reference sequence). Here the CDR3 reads CASRRSSGGADTQYF. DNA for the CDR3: TGTGCCAGTAGGCGATCTAGCGGGGGTGCAGATACGCAGTATTTT.

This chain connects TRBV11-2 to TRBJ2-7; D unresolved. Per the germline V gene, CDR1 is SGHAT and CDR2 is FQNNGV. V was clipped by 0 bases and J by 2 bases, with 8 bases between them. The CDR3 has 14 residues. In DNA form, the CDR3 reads TGTGCCAGCAGCTTAGACACGGGCACCTACGAGCAGTACTTC. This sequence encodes CASSLDTGTYEQYF.

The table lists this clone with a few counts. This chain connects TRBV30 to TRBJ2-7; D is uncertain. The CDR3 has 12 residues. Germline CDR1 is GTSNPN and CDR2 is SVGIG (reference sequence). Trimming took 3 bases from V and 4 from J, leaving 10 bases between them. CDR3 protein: CAWSASRYEQYF. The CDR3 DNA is TGTGCCTGGAGCGCGTCCCGGTACGAGCAGTACTTC.